The following is a TCR beta chain sequence with its context. The antigen it binds to is not known. No base qualities exist here, and no much larger clone lies one base off it. This entry belongs to a study of T cell repertoires in cytomegalovirus infection (dated by TCRdb to between 2018 and 2021). In the study overall: The HLA type of each donor mattered for the analysis, because public TCR beta signatures pointed to carriage of CMV infection along with the matching HLA type. The paper's findings and limits, for the study overall: In both this cohort and an independent roughly 400-donor cohort, the cumulative frequency of public TCR beta family members distinguished carriers of CMV infection plus the relevant HLA type. In the ex vivo response, HLA-C-restricted CMV-specific TCR beta clonotypes were dominant, and in two of eight donors the single most frequent clonotype came from this HLA-C-restricted group.

TCRdb lists the instrument as Illumina HiSeq 1500. TCRdb reprocessed the public reads (quality trimming at Q25 with fastp, clone calling with MiXCR) and kept in-frame beta chains. Rows matching on CDR3 protein sequence are summarized as one entry with the most common DNA and genes. This sample holds approximately 250,000 distinct CDR3 sequences; approximately 13% were observed only once. The ten largest make up 1.5% to 2% of the sample. There are 13 amino acids in the CDR3, from cysteine to phenylalanine inclusive. The read is trimmed to its CDR3 DNA, 39 bases read in frame from base 1. Relative to germline, V is 1 base shorter and J is 3 bases shorter, with 6 bases between their ends. From the germline V gene, CDR1 is SNHLY and CDR2 is FYNNEI.

The V gene is TRBV2 and the J gene is TRBJ1-2; the D gene cannot be resolved reliably. Material: PBMCs. The sequence was collected from a human donor in good health (CMV status not recorded). Some clones in this sample may be carry-over from other donors' samples. The DNA sequence is as follows: TGTGCCAGCAGTGAAGGGCAGGACTATGGCTACACCTTC. This sequence encodes CASSEGQDYGYTF.